This T cell receptor beta chain was recovered during a study of identical twins. Notes on the study in general: It was out-of-frame TCR alpha sharing in monozygotic twins that models underestimated. With abundant cord blood beta clonotypes, insertions were fewer; memory repertoires showed no such pattern.

Germline assignment: CDR1 SGHAT and CDR2 FQNNGV. The CDR3 runs to 18 residues. The J segment lost 4 bases and the V segment lost 5 bases, leaving 15 bases of the junction unmatched. Unique molecular identifiers were present on the cDNA, which also gained a universal primer site by template switching. Each CDR3 protein gets one entry after TCRdb re-called the 5' RACE reads with MiXCR. The top ten hold around 0.3% of the sample, which has 1,800,000 or so distinct CDR3 sequences, 32% seen once. A remark on this clonotype: The antigen remains unidentified.

The genes are TRBV11-2 and TRBJ2-7; TRBD2 aligns across 12 bases. The specimen sequenced was cord blood. The receptor comes from a newborn girl in good health. In DNA form, the CDR3 reads TGTGCCAGCAGCGGAATAAAAACGACTAGCGGGAGAAAGTACGAGCAGTACTTC. Translated, it gives CASSGIKTTSGRKYEQYF.